This T cell receptor (beta chain) comes out of a study of T cell changes during pregnancy in multiple sclerosis. V dropped 6 bases and J dropped 8 bases, with 8 bases sitting between them. Germline V gene sequence: CDR1 SNHLY, CDR2 FYNNEI. The CDR3 contains 11 residues. Data came from immunoSEQ multiplex PCR; TCRdb stores just in-frame clones and leaves some out. The data contain tens of thousands of clones, 91% of them singletons. The clonotype comes from a female donor in good health, enrolled as a control in a pregnancy study. This specimen was peripheral blood, taken in the third trimester of pregnancy. The chain couples TRBV2 to TRBJ2-1; D gene ambiguous. CDR3 in DNA: TGTGCCAGCAGCCTAATCGATGAGCAGTTCTTC. Amino acid sequence: CASSLIDEQFF.